A single sample is the source of the 28 T cell receptor beta chains below, sequenced in a study of blood T cells in healthy people across ages. Primers used in a second PCR of roughly 6 to 11 cycles were a sample-barcoded 5' primer and a J-beta primer mix. TCRdb passed the 5' RACE reads through MiXCR, listing each CDR3 protein once. The sample contains about 840,000 distinct CDR3 sequences, 29% of which appear only once. The same data also went into a second study, on T cells of mothers and their children.

The source material was blood. These receptors were collected from a middle-aged woman in good health.

This clonotype has a count of ten or more. The V gene is TRBV28, the J gene TRBJ2-7, with D uncertain. The V and J ends lost 7 bases and 4 bases respectively, with 14 bases between them. This CDR3 contains 13 residues. The germline gives CDR1 MDHEN, CDR2 SYDVKM. CDR3 DNA: TGTGCCAGCATGGCGGCTACCTTATACGAGCAGTACTTC. Translated, it gives CASMAATLYEQYF.

This clonotype was recorded a few times. The chain links TRBV15 to TRBJ2-3; D is unresolved. V lost 1 base, J lost 2 bases, and 13 bases lay in between. Germline values: CDR1 LNHNV, CDR2 YYDKDF (reference sequence). CDR3 length: 16 residues. The CDR3 protein is CATSRGWVLTTDTQYF. As DNA, the CDR3 is TGTGCCACCAGCAGAGGATGGGTCCTAACCACAGATACGCAGTATTTT.

The chain combines TRBV4-2 with TRBJ2-5; 11 bases are shared with TRBD2. The V gene end was trimmed by 0 bases and the J gene end by 5 bases; junction bases not matched to a gene: 8. Germline-derived CDR1 and CDR2 are LGHNA and YNFKEQ. The CDR3 is 17 residues long. The CDR3 DNA is TGTGCCAGCAGCCAAGACCTAGCGGGAGGAGCTATGGAGACCCAGTACTTC. Its translation is CASSQDLAGGAMETQYF.

This clonotype was seen a few times. J is TRBJ1-2 and V is TRBV14; a possible D gene is TRBD1 (5 bases). The CDR3 consists of 15 residues. Trimming took 0 bases from V and 4 from J, leaving 12 bases between them. Germline V gene lookup returns CDR1 SGHDN and CDR2 FVKESK. CDR3 DNA sequence: TGTGCCAGCAGCCAAGAAGTTCGGGGGGTCTATGGCTACACCTTC. Protein sequence: CASSQEVRGVYGYTF.

J is TRBJ1-5 and V is TRBV12-3 or TRBV12-4, with 8 bases fitting TRBD1. CDR3 length equals 15 residues. Trimming cost V 7 bases and J 2 bases; bases outside gene matches: 7. The CDR3, as DNA: TGTGCCAGCACCAAAGGACAGGGTGGCAATCAGCCCCAGCATTTT. It codes for CASTKGQGGNQPQHF.

This clonotype was seen a handful of times. This chain joins TRBV20-1 and TRBJ2-3; no clear D. The CDR3 extends over 14 amino acids. The germline V and J ends were trimmed by 1 base and 4 bases, with 12 bases remaining between them. Per germline, CDR1 DFQATT and CDR2 SNEGSKA (reference sequence). CDR3 DNA sequence: TGCAGTGCTAGAGGGGTAGAACGCGCAGATACGCAGTATTTT. Translating gives CSARGVERADTQYF.

V and J are TRBV5-1 and TRBJ2-7, with 8 bases aligning to TRBD1. There are 14 residues in the CDR3. The junction had 8 bases not matched to a gene; V was cut back by 4 bases and J by 5 bases. Looked up from germline, CDR1 is SGHRS and CDR2 is YFSETQ. Here the CDR3 reads CASSRPGQVNEQYF. The CDR3 DNA reads as TGCGCCAGCAGCCGTCCGGGACAGGTCAACGAGCAGTACTTC.

V gene TRBV4-1 combines with J gene TRBJ2-5; 7 nucleotides match TRBD1. Germline V gene lookup returns CDR1 MGHRA and CDR2 YSYEKL. There are 15 residues in the CDR3. V shed 3 bases, J shed 7 bases, and the junction held 11 bases outside the gene matches. The CDR3 DNA follows: TGCGCCAGCAGCCAGCCCGACAGGGCGTTGGGGACCCAGTACTTC. This codes for CASSQPDRALGTQYF.

This clonotype was counted only a few times. The chain combines TRBV20-1 with TRBJ2-2; 9 nucleotides agree with TRBD2. The CDR3 has 14 residues. Germline values: CDR1 DFQATT, CDR2 SNEGSKA (reference sequence). In DNA, the CDR3 is TGCAGCATTTCCTTAGCGGGGGTGGCCGGGGAGCTGTTTTTT. Translation: CSISLAGVAGELFF.

This clonotype was counted at least ten times. This sequence joins TRBV6-2 or TRBV6-3 and TRBJ1-5; unclear D gene. The CDR3 is 16 amino acids. The germline V and J ends were trimmed by 5 bases and 2 bases, with 16 bases remaining between them. Germline V CDR1 and CDR2: MNHEY, SVGEGT. CDR3 amino acids: CASSRPPGSGNQPQHF. CDR3 nucleotides: TGTGCCAGCAGTAGACCGCCCGGCTCGGGCAATCAGCCCCAGCATTTT.

This clonotype was detected only a few times. The V and J genes are TRBV10-3 and TRBJ1-1, with D tentatively TRBD1 (6 bases). Trimming left V 3 bases short and J 4 bases short, with 9 bases between. The CDR3 covers 13 residues. The germline V gene encodes CDR1 ENHRY and CDR2 SYGVKD. CDR3 DNA: TGTGCCATCAGTGAAGGAGGGGGCACTGAAGCTTTCTTT. Its translation is CAISEGGGTEAFF.

This clonotype was counted a few times. This rearrangement joins TRBV7-2 to TRBJ2-5; D not resolved. CDR3 length: 13 amino acids. V was shortened by 2 bases and J by 4 bases, with 8 bases between the two germline ends. Germline CDR1 is SGHTA and CDR2 is FQGNSA. The CDR3 sequence: CASSLPFPETQYF. CDR3 DNA: TGTGCCAGCAGCTTACCGTTCCCAGAGACCCAGTACTTC.

This clonotype came up many times. CDR3 sequence: CASRSDRDRVSYGYTF. The DNA for the CDR3 is TGTGCCAGCAGATCCGACCGGGACAGGGTTAGCTATGGCTACACCTTC. The chain has TRBV6-2 or TRBV6-3 and TRBJ1-2; 9 nucleotides line up with TRBD1. Trimming removed 6 bases from V and 4 bases from J; junction bases left unmatched: 12. The CDR3 has 16 residues. Looked up from germline, CDR1 is MNHEY and CDR2 is SVGEGT.

This clonotype was observed a handful of times. CDR3 region: CSVVDTDTGELFF. The CDR3 bases are TGCAGCGTTGTTGACACCGACACCGGGGAGCTGTTTTTT. This rearrangement joins TRBV29-1 to TRBJ2-2; no firm D call. The germline gives CDR1 SQVTM, CDR2 ANQGSEA. The germline V and J ends were trimmed by 4 bases and 3 bases, with 9 bases remaining between them. The CDR3 loop spans 13 amino acids.

This clonotype was seen more than once but under ten times. The chain uses TRBV5-1 and TRBJ1-2; no clear D gene. The CDR3 has 14 amino acids. The germline V gene encodes CDR1 SGHRS and CDR2 YFSETQ. V dropped 1 base and J dropped 4 bases, with 11 bases sitting between them. The CDR3 sequence: CASSLRLGSYGYTF. The CDR3 bases are TGCGCCAGCAGCTTGCGACTGGGAAGCTATGGCTACACCTTC.

This clonotype was counted only a few times. The rearrangement links TRBV20-1 to TRBJ1-5; the match to TRBD1 covers 7 bases. The trim removed 6 bases at V and 2 bases at J, leaving 7 bases unmatched. This CDR3 spans 14 amino acids. CDR1 is DFQATT, CDR2 SNEGSKA, per germline (reference sequence). Here the CDR3 reads CSAADRRGNQPQHF. The CDR3 DNA is TGCAGTGCAGCGGACAGGAGAGGCAATCAGCCCCAGCATTTT.

A word on this clonotype: One end of the junction does not line up with germline, which may come from a read error. This chain joins TRBV6-6 and TRBJ2-3; TRBD2 agrees at 11 bases. Germline CDR1 reads MNHNY; CDR2 reads SVGAGI (reference sequence). This CDR3 region has 15 residues. The CDR3 bases are TGTGTCAGCAGGGGGACTAGCGGAAGCACAGATACGCAGTATTTT. Its protein is CVSRGTSGSTDTQYF.

The chain couples TRBV6-6 to TRBJ1-1; TRBD1 is a possible D gene (6 bases). CDR1 and CDR2 (germline): MNHNY, SVGAGI (reference sequence). V was pared by 6 bases and J by 6 bases, with 14 bases between. The CDR3 contains 13 residues. CDR3 in amino acids: CASRENRAAEAFF. The CDR3 region has the DNA TGTGCCAGCAGGGAAAACAGGGCGGCTGAAGCTTTCTTT.

This clonotype was observed at least ten times. The V and J genes are TRBV20-1 and TRBJ2-1; 7 bases are shared with TRBD1. CDR1 and CDR2 (germline): DFQATT, SNEGSKA (reference sequence). The CDR3 has 16 amino acids. The J segment lost 0 bases and the V segment lost 4 bases, leaving 9 bases of the junction unmatched. The CDR3 bases are TGCAGTGCTACCTCCGGACAGGACAGCTCCTACAATGAGCAGTTCTTC. It yields the protein CSATSGQDSSYNEQFF.

This clonotype was detected only a few times. The chain combines TRBV6-2 or TRBV6-3 with TRBJ1-2, with TRBD1 as a possible D gene (5 bases). Germline V gene sequence: CDR1 MNHEY, CDR2 SVGEGT. The length of the CDR3 is 17 residues. V was pared by 0 bases and J by 1 base, with 15 bases between. This chain's CDR3 is CASSYSRTTNFNYGYTF. The CDR3 coding sequence is TGTGCCAGCAGTTACTCGCGGACAACGAATTTTAACTATGGCTACACCTTC.

This clonotype was picked up many times. V and J are TRBV7-2 and TRBJ2-7; D remains unclear. The CDR3 consists of 14 residues. V lost 2 bases and J lost 4, with 12 bases in between. Germline lookup yields CDR1 SGHTA and CDR2 FQGNSA. DNA for the CDR3: TGTGCCAGCAGCTTATTCGGCACCGATTACGAGCAGTACTTC. Translation gives CASSLFGTDYEQYF.

As regards this clonotype: Germline and junction disagree at one end, which may indicate a read error. The chain employs TRBV6-2 or TRBV6-3 and TRBJ1-2, with D maybe TRBD1 (6 bases). This CDR3 comprises 14 residues. Germline V gives CDR1 MNHEY, CDR2 SVGEGT. Here the CDR3 reads CANSPGQFNYGYTF. The CDR3 DNA reads TGTGCCAACAGTCCAGGACAGTTTAACTATGGCTACACCTTC.

This chain links TRBV7-3 with TRBJ1-2, with 7 bases lining up with TRBD1. Germline V gene sequence: CDR1 SGHTA, CDR2 FQGTGA. The CDR3 is 15 residues long. With V trimmed by 5 bases and J by 4 bases, 10 bases remained unmatched. The CDR3 is CASSPTGQSRYGYTF. CDR3 DNA sequence: TGTGCCAGCAGCCCAACGGGACAGAGTCGCTATGGCTACACCTTC.

This clonotype was seen repeatedly, ten times or more. DNA of the CDR3: TGTGCCATCAGTGACGTACTATTCTACGAGCAGTACTTC. Its protein is CAISDVLFYEQYF. V is TRBV10-3 and J is TRBJ2-7, with D unclear. V was cut by 3 bases and J by 3 bases, with 9 bases left in between. The CDR3 extends over 13 amino acids. Germline CDR1 is ENHRY and CDR2 is SYGVKD.

The rearrangement links TRBV3-1 to TRBJ1-1, with D hard to call. This CDR3 has 15 amino acids. V gave up 5 bases and J gave up 5 bases, with 18 bases separating them. The germline CDR1 and CDR2 sequences are LGHDT and YNNKEL (reference sequence). Written as DNA, the CDR3 is TGTGCCAGCAGCGCCCTGGAGGGAAGTGGGACTGAAGCTTTCTTT. Its translation is CASSALEGSGTEAFF.

This clonotype was recorded only once. V gene TRBV2 combines with J gene TRBJ1-5; D is unclear. The CDR3 has 13 residues. Germline lookup yields CDR1 SNHLY and CDR2 FYNNEI. Trimming stripped 8 bases from V and 6 bases from J, with 14 bases between. This CDR3 reads CASVLGFGQPQHF. DNA of the CDR3: TGTGCCAGCGTATTGGGATTCGGTCAGCCCCAGCATTTT. Combining the CDR3 with reference TRBV2 and TRBJ1-5 gives the whole variable domain EPEVTQTPSHQVTQMGQEVILRCVPISNHLYFYWYRQILGQKVEFLVSFYNNEISEKSEIFDDQFSVERPDGSNFTLKIRSTKLEDSAMYFCASVLGFGQPQHFGDGTRLSIL.

This sequence joins TRBV24-1 and TRBJ2-1; 11 nucleotides align to TRBD2. There are 16 residues in the CDR3. V trimming: 4 bases; J trimming: 2 bases; junction bases outside the gene matches: 3. The germline V gene has CDR1 KGHDR and CDR2 SFDVKD. The CDR3: CATSEGGLAAYNEQFF. CDR3 sequence (DNA): TGTGCCACCAGTGAGGGGGGACTAGCGGCCTACAATGAGCAGTTCTTC.

The V gene is TRBV20-1, the J gene TRBJ2-3, with 11 bases that match TRBD1. Germline CDR1 reads DFQATT; CDR2 reads SNEGSKA (reference sequence). V was pared by 4 bases and J by 4 bases, with 7 bases of the junction left unmatched. CDR3 length equals 15 residues. The CDR3 sequence: CSAMGQGVVADTQYF. CDR3 in DNA: TGCAGTGCTATGGGACAGGGGGTCGTCGCAGATACGCAGTATTTT.